This record concerns one T cell receptor (beta chain) sequence. Its antigen is as yet unknown. Target depth was 1 in 200,000 to 1 in 1 million T cells, about 10x per clonotype. Repertoires were generated with immunoSEQ multiplex PCR, while TCRdb's copy carries only in-frame clones and drops some. Of almost 250,000 clones in the sample, roughly 70% were seen once. The data were taken from a study of cytotoxic CD8 clonotypes in ibrutinib-treated CLL. At the level of the study: Response samples were obtained once patients had received a median around 12 months of treatment, range 6 to 36. Study-wide results and limits: At ibrutinib response, clonality increased, and at progression it declined back toward baseline.

CDR3 size: 17 residues. The V and J ends lost 0 bases and 0 bases, in that order; junction bases with no gene match: 5. The germline gives CDR1 LGHNA, CDR2 YNFKEQ. The sample here was PBMCs, taken after 24 months of ibrutinib treatment. This sequence was found in a human donor with chronic lymphocytic leukemia. V gene TRBV4-2 combines with J gene TRBJ2-1, with 7 bases that match TRBD2. CDR3 residues: CASSQETSFYSYNEQFF. Here the CDR3 DNA reads TGTGCCAGCAGCCAAGAGACTAGCTTTTACTCCTACAATGAGCAGTTCTTC.